This entry lists 2 T cell receptor beta chains sequenced from one sample in a study of cytomegalovirus exposure and HLA in healthy donors. TCRdb's table, derived via immunoSEQ multiplex PCR, lists solely in-frame clones and lacks some. Of about 130,000 clones listed, about 80% were seen once; the top ten hold 30%. The sequencing input was PBMCs. These receptors originate from a man aged 25 to 45 in good health and CMV-seropositive.

The chain is built from TRBV9 and TRBJ2-2, with 9 positions matching TRBD1. V gave up 3 bases and J gave up 7 bases; unmatched junction bases: 16. The germline gives CDR1 SGDLS, CDR2 YYNGEE. CDR3 length: 18 amino acids. CDR3 region: CASSARSLDRGYGGELFF. CDR3 coding DNA: TGTGCCAGCAGCGCCCGAAGTCTGGACAGGGGATATGGCGGGGAGCTGTTTTTT.

This chain uses TRBV18 with TRBJ2-5; no firm D call. Trimming took off 5 bases at V and 5 bases at J, with 12 bases between the two ends. Germline assignment: CDR1 KGHSH and CDR2 LQKENI. The CDR3 is 13 amino acids. The CDR3 region is CASSGTRRETQYF. CDR3 sequence (DNA): TGTGCCAGCTCAGGTACGCGGCGGGAGACCCAGTACTTC.